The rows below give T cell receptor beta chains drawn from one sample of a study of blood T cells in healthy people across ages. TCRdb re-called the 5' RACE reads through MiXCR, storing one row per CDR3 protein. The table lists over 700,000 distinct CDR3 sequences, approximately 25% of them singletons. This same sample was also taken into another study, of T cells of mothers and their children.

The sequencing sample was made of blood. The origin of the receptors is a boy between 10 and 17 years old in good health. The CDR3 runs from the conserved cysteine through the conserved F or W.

cdr3_aa: CASGLSVGTPDTQYF
j_call: TRBJ2-3
v_call: TRBV12-5

cdr3_aa: CASSLVGTSGGNEQFF
j_call: TRBJ2-1
v_call: TRBV7-3

cdr3_aa: CASSQENGPNEKLFF
j_call: TRBJ1-4
v_call: TRBV4-3

cdr3_aa: CASSKYRGSSYNSPLHF
j_call: TRBJ1-6
v_call: TRBV21-1

cdr3_aa: CSVESRDRPYEQYF
j_call: TRBJ2-7
v_call: TRBV29-1

cdr3_aa: CATSREGSGSVYEQYF
j_call: TRBJ2-7
v_call: TRBV15

cdr3_aa: CASKGLGYEQYF
j_call: TRBJ2-7
v_call: TRBV7-2

cdr3_aa: CASSLSDYGYTF
j_call: TRBJ1-2
v_call: TRBV7-2

cdr3_aa: CASSSDWDSSSYEQYF
j_call: NA
v_call: TRBV12-3/TRBV12-4

cdr3_aa: CSARASGGATVNIQYF
j_call: TRBJ2-4
v_call: TRBV20-1

cdr3_aa: CASSQKFETQYF
j_call: TRBJ2-5
v_call: TRBV4-1

cdr3_aa: CASSSAGEQYF
j_call: TRBJ2-7
v_call: TRBV11-2

cdr3_aa: CASSLDIRTGGSGYTF
j_call: TRBJ1-2
v_call: TRBV7-9

cdr3_aa: CAIRADRAEGETQYF
j_call: TRBJ2-5
v_call: TRBV10-3

cdr3_aa: CASSLTGTQAKNIQYF
j_call: TRBJ2-4
v_call: TRBV7-2

cdr3_aa: CSVGRGVSYNDQFF
j_call: NA
v_call: TRBV29-1

cdr3_aa: CASSLQGPITNEQFF
j_call: NA
v_call: TRBV7-9

cdr3_aa: CASTDEGEQYF
j_call: TRBJ2-7
v_call: TRBV6-2/TRBV6-3

cdr3_aa: CASSSLPTVGKTQYF
j_call: TRBJ2-5
v_call: TRBV6-2/TRBV6-3

cdr3_aa: CASSYLLAGLYKETQYF
j_call: TRBJ2-5
v_call: TRBV5-6

cdr3_aa: CASSGSGTADTQYF
j_call: TRBJ2-3
v_call: TRBV7-9

cdr3_aa: CSARRGGGTDTQYF
j_call: TRBJ2-3
v_call: TRBV20-1

cdr3_aa: CSARDRASVYNEQFF
j_call: TRBJ2-1
v_call: TRBV20-1

cdr3_aa: CSARGEGNTIYF
j_call: TRBJ1-3
v_call: TRBV20-1

cdr3_aa: CASIIRMVSGANVLTF
j_call: TRBJ2-6
v_call: TRBV13

cdr3_aa: CASSAYQGAGYEQYF
j_call: TRBJ2-7
v_call: TRBV25-1

cdr3_aa: CASSPPDWYQETQYF
j_call: TRBJ2-5
v_call: TRBV11-3